This T cell receptor beta chain was sequenced for a study of CD8+CD57+ T cells in acquired aplastic anemia. Study summary: Recorded DNA amounts for sorted CD4+ and CD8+ cells had an average of approximately 3.2 ug. Broader study findings: Patients and controls had in common 25 to 35 CD8+ CDR3 sequences. Researchers reported that CD8+ Simpson's diversity was not significantly different in patients versus controls.

Sequencing was done on patients that had shown CD8+CD57+ cell expansion by flow cytometry. The diagnosis in all patients was severe acquired aplastic anemia. The germline gives CDR1 SGDLS, CDR2 YYNGEE. V was trimmed by 4 bases and J by 2 bases, leaving 13 bases between them. The CDR3 is 15 amino acids. Genomic DNA, the template, was used for profiling of the TCR beta VDJ and CDR3. TCRdb reprocessed the reads with MiXCR, giving one entry per CDR3 protein. The table includes approximately 190,000 distinct CDR3 sequences, 48% detected once. This clonotype was picked up many times. The target antigen is unknown.

The TCR sequence derives from a human donor with aplastic anemia. Sequencing was performed on sorted CD4+, CD8+, or CD8+CD57+ T cells (not recorded which) from PBMCs. The V and J genes are TRBV9 and TRBJ1-5, with D maybe TRBD1 (5 bases). CDR3 region: CASSLQGSRNQPQHF. CDR3 DNA sequence: TGTGCCAGCAGCCTCCAGGGATCGCGCAATCAGCCCCAGCATTTT.